The T cell receptor beta chain described here comes from a study of T cells expressing NK-cell markers. This CDR3 comprises 13 residues. CDR1 and CDR2 from the germline V gene are SGHRS and YFSETQ. TCRdb re-called the 5' RACE reads; every CDR3 protein appears as one record, without DNA. Found here are about 450,000 distinct CDR3 sequences; the top ten clones hold about 7.3%. Sequencing was performed on blood T cells: a sorted CD56 or NKG2C T cell subset, CD4+ or CD8+ T cells, or bulk PBMC T cells (not recorded which). V gene TRBV5-1 combines with J gene TRBJ2-7. The source of this sequence is a woman between 18 and 70 years old in good health. CDR3 residues: CASKGGGPYEQYF.